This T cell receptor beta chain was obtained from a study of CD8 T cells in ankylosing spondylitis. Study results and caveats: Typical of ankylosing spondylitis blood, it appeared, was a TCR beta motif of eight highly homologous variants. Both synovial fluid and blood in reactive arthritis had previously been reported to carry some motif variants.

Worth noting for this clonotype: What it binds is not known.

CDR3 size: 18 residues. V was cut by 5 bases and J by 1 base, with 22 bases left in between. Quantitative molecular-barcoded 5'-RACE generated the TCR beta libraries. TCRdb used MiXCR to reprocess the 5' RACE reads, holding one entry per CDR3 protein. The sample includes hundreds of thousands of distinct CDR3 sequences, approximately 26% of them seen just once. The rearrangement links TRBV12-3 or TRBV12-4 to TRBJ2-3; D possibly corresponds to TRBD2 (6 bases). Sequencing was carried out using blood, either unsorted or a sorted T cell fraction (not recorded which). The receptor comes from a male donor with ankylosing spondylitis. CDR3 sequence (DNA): TGTGCCAGCAGTCCCCAGCGGGTGAAGGTATCGGGCACAGATACGCAGTATTTT. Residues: CASSPQRVKVSGTDTQYF.